This T cell receptor (beta chain) comes out of a study of regulatory dendritic cells for organ transplantation. V was clipped by 5 bases and J by 2 bases, with 14 bases between them. Per germline, CDR1 SGHRS and CDR2 YFSETQ. CDR3 length: 16 amino acids. Here immunoSEQ multiplex PCR was the method, and the copy in TCRdb shows in-frame clones only, minus some. The sample contains 20,000 to 25,000 clones, 74% of which appear only once. Study results and limitations: Resting memory CD8+ T cells held the most alloreactive clonotypes. Memory CD8+ T cells were the most oligoclonal; naive cells were highly diverse.

Details on this clone: What it binds is not known.

The V call is TRBV5-1, the J call TRBJ2-6; D remains unclear. The sequencing sample was made of memory CD4+ T cells from blood. Documented subset: CD45RO+ memory T cells. This TCR came from a human donor in good health. For the CDR3, the DNA is TGCGCCAGCAGGCAATCGAGGAAAGCTGGGGCCAACGTCCTGACTTTC. Translation gives CASRQSRKAGANVLTF.